These 23 T cell receptor beta chains were all obtained from the same sample, sequenced in a study of T cell changes during pregnancy in multiple sclerosis. Data came from immunoSEQ multiplex PCR; TCRdb stores just in-frame clones and leaves some out. Here the sample spans about 87,000 clones, about 93% being singletons. Sequenced material: peripheral blood, taken in the third trimester of pregnancy. These receptors came from a female donor in good health, enrolled as a control in a pregnancy study.

The rearrangement uses TRBV11-2 and TRBJ2-5; TRBD2 aligns across 14 bases. The V and J ends lost 5 bases and 1 base, in that order; junction bases with no gene match: 6. The CDR3 has 17 residues. Per the germline V gene, CDR1 is SGHAT and CDR2 is FQNNGV. This CDR3 reads CASSPRTSGRFQETQYF. In DNA, the CDR3 is TGTGCCAGCAGCCCCCGGACTAGCGGGAGGTTCCAAGAGACCCAGTACTTC.

The rearrangement joins TRBV29-1 to TRBJ1-1; a possible D gene is TRBD1 (5 bases). There are 14 residues in the CDR3. V shed 2 bases and J shed 4 bases, with 14 bases lying between them. CDR1 and CDR2 (germline): SQVTM, ANQGSEA. In DNA form, the CDR3 reads TGCAGCGTTGAATCCGCAGGGCAGAGCACTGAAGCTTTCTTT. Residues: CSVESAGQSTEAFF.

This clone was found once. V and J are TRBV7-9 and TRBJ2-3; 11 nucleotides align to TRBD2. This CDR3 region has 14 residues. Losses at the gene ends were 6 bases for V and 3 bases for J; bases not matched to a gene: 2. Germline V gives CDR1 SEHNR, CDR2 FQNEAQ (reference sequence). CDR3 in amino acids: CASRTSGTTDTQYF. Written as DNA, the CDR3 is TGTGCCAGCAGGACTAGCGGGACAACAGATACGCAGTATTTT.

The V call is TRBV2, the J call TRBJ1-1; TRBD1 is a possible D gene (5 bases). V was cut by 7 bases and J by 1 base, with 16 bases left in between. Per germline, CDR1 SNHLY and CDR2 FYNNEI. The CDR3 is 15 residues long. The CDR3 DNA follows: TGTGCCAGCAAAAAGGGGAGCGGGGCGAACACTGAAGCTTTCTTT. It encodes CASKKGSGANTEAFF.

The count of this clone is one. This chain links TRBV21-1 with TRBJ1-2; TRBD1, the table's D call, lacks a check against the DNA. TRBV21-1 is labeled a pseudogene. CDR3 length: 13 residues. The DNA for the CDR3 is TGTGCCAGCACCCTGGACAGCTTCTATGGCTACACCTTC. Its translation is CASTLDSFYGYTF.

J is TRBJ1-5 and V is TRBV2; D is undetermined. Germline CDR1 is SNHLY and CDR2 is FYNNEI. This CDR3 spans 13 amino acids. V lost 3 bases and J 7 bases, leaving 10 bases between the germline ends. The CDR3 DNA is TGTGCCAGCAGTGATGACGGGTTACAGCCCCAGCATTTT. Protein: CASSDDGLQPQHF.

The chain combines TRBV5-1 with TRBJ2-1; 7 bases line up with TRBD1. Germline V CDR1 and CDR2: SGHRS, YFSETQ. J was trimmed by 5 bases and V by 2 bases; bases with no gene match: 1. The CDR3 contains 13 residues. The CDR3 DNA is TGCGCCAGCAGCTTTGGGACAGACAATGAGCAGTTCTTC. Its translation is CASSFGTDNEQFF.

V usage is TRBV5-1 and J usage is TRBJ1-1; the D gene is possibly TRBD1 (6 bases). CDR3 length: 14 residues. The V and J ends lost 0 bases and 0 bases respectively, with 6 bases between them. Looked up from germline, CDR1 is SGHRS and CDR2 is YFSETQ. The CDR3 region is CASSLEGVNTEAFF. In DNA form, the CDR3 reads TGCGCCAGCAGCTTGGAGGGGGTGAACACTGAAGCTTTCTTT. The complete variable domain, with remaining parts taken from reference TRBV5-1 and TRBJ1-1, reads KAGVTQTPRYLIKTRGQQVTLSCSPISGHRSVSWYQQTPGQGLQFLFEYFSETQRNKGNFPGRFSGRQFSNSRSEMNVSTLELGDSALYLCASSLEGVNTEAFFGQGTRLTVV.

The J gene is TRBJ1-2, the V gene TRBV18; D remains unclear. V was shortened by 3 bases and J by 0 bases, with 8 bases between the two germline ends. This CDR3 spans 14 amino acids. The germline V gene encodes CDR1 KGHSH and CDR2 LQKENI. The CDR3 sequence is CASSPWQTNYGYTF. For the CDR3, the DNA is TGTGCCAGCTCACCGTGGCAAACTAACTATGGCTACACCTTC.

The V call is TRBV28, the J call TRBJ2-7; 7 bases agree with TRBD1. The trim removed 4 bases at V and 1 base at J, leaving 7 bases unmatched. Germline CDR1 MDHEN, CDR2 SYDVKM. The CDR3 runs to 15 residues. The CDR3 DNA is TGTGCCAGCAGTTCACCGGGACAGACATCCTACGAGCAGTACTTC. It specifies CASSSPGQTSYEQYF.

The V and J genes are TRBV7-9 and TRBJ2-3; TRBD2 agrees at 12 bases. V was clipped by 1 base and J by 1 base; unmatched bases: 6. This CDR3 has 18 amino acids. Germline-derived CDR1 and CDR2 are SEHNR and FQNEAQ (reference sequence). The chain's CDR3 is CASSLGQTSGSGTDTQYF. DNA for the CDR3: TGTGCCAGCAGCTTAGGACAGACTAGCGGGAGTGGCACAGATACGCAGTATTTT.

The CDR3 protein is CASSVGQGTYNEQFF. The CDR3 DNA reads as TGTGCCAGCAGTGTAGGACAAGGCACCTACAATGAGCAGTTCTTC. This chain links TRBV2 with TRBJ2-1; D is possibly TRBD1 (5 bases). Germline lookup yields CDR1 SNHLY and CDR2 FYNNEI. V gave up 4 bases and J gave up 2 bases, with 12 bases separating them. The CDR3 is 15 residues long.

This chain uses TRBV7-2 with TRBJ1-1; 7 nucleotides agree with TRBD1. The junction had 7 bases not matched to a gene; V was cut back by 5 bases and J by 1 base. From germline, CDR1 is SGHTA and CDR2 FQGNSA. The CDR3 covers 15 residues. The CDR3 region is CASSLLGTANTEAFF. CDR3 coding DNA: TGTGCCAGCAGCCTACTCGGGACAGCGAACACTGAAGCTTTCTTT.

The genes are TRBV29-1 and TRBJ2-2; 9 bases are shared with TRBD1. Germline CDR1 and CDR2: SQVTM and ANQGSEA. Trimming cost V 1 base and J 7 bases; bases outside gene matches: 10. CDR3 size: 16 residues. The CDR3 sequence is CSVEAGQGRFSGELFF. The CDR3 nucleotides are TGCAGCGTTGAAGCTGGACAGGGGAGGTTTAGCGGGGAGCTGTTTTTT.

V usage is TRBV19 and J usage is TRBJ2-1; D not certain. Germline CDR1 reads LNHDA; CDR2 reads SQIVND (reference sequence). This CDR3 comprises 15 residues. The V end lost 3 bases, the J end lost 3 bases, and 12 bases lay between the germline ends. The CDR3 DNA reads as TGTGCCAGTAGTATTGAGCTCTCCTTCTACAATGAGCAGTTCTTC. This translates into CASSIELSFYNEQFF.

The CDR3 here is CASSLGTDSPSTYEQYF. The CDR3, as DNA: TGCGCCAGCAGCTTGGGTACGGACAGCCCATCTACCTACGAGCAGTACTTC. This chain joins TRBV5-1 and TRBJ2-7, with D perhaps TRBD1 (6 bases). Germline V gene sequence: CDR1 SGHRS, CDR2 YFSETQ. CDR3 length: 17 amino acids. V lost 0 bases and J 2 bases, leaving 18 bases between the germline ends.

This chain links TRBV7-9 with TRBJ1-1, with no clear D. The CDR3 length is 13 residues. Germline V gene data show CDR1 as SEHNR and CDR2 as FQNEAQ (reference sequence). Trimming left V 5 bases short and J 3 bases short, with 10 bases between. Written as DNA, the CDR3 is TGTGCCAGCAGCCAGAAATCCTACACTGAAGCTTTCTTT. This gives the protein CASSQKSYTEAFF.

The chain has TRBV29-1 and TRBJ2-3; D gene ambiguous. The germline gives CDR1 SQVTM, CDR2 ANQGSEA. The V and J ends lost 3 bases and 1 base respectively, with 11 bases between them. The CDR3 is made up of 14 amino acids. Here the CDR3 reads CSVDTGEGTDTQYF. In nucleotides, the CDR3 is TGCAGCGTTGATACCGGTGAGGGCACAGATACGCAGTATTTT.

V is TRBV7-9 and J is TRBJ2-2; TRBD1 matches at 7 bases. Germline-derived CDR1 and CDR2 are SEHNR and FQNEAQ (reference sequence). After removal of 7 bases from V and 1 base from J, the junction contained 9 bases not matched to a gene. The CDR3 has 16 amino acids. CDR3 sequence reads: CASTHERGRNTGELFF. In DNA form, the CDR3 reads TGTGCCAGCACCCATGAGAGGGGGCGGAACACCGGGGAGCTGTTTTTT.

The chain combines TRBV6-5 with TRBJ1-1, with 8 nucleotides matching TRBD1. The CDR3 sequence is 15 residues long. The ends lost 7 bases at V and 3 bases at J; junction bases unmatched: 10. Germline values: CDR1 MNHEY, CDR2 SVGAGI. CDR3 amino acids: CASIYTGTGDTEAFF. The CDR3 DNA follows: TGTGCCAGCATCTACACCGGGACAGGTGACACTGAAGCTTTCTTT.

V usage is TRBV27 and J usage is TRBJ2-3, with 7 bases fitting TRBD1. Germline-derived CDR1 and CDR2 are MNHEY and SMNVEV (reference sequence). The CDR3 loop spans 15 amino acids. Trimming removed 2 bases from V and 4 bases from J; junction bases left unmatched: 6. The CDR3 nucleotides are TGTGCCAGCAGTTTAGGGTGGCAGGGGGCAGATACGCAGTATTTT. This translates into CASSLGWQGADTQYF.

In regard to this clone: Because the CDR3's place on the DNA is in doubt, the DNA is left out and the CDR3 is given as listed by TCRdb. The chain couples TRBV19 to TRBJ2-7; no check of the table's D call, TRBD1, against the DNA was made. Germline lookup yields CDR1 LNHDA and CDR2 SQIVND (reference sequence). The CDR3 sequence runs 11 residues, both termini included. The CDR3 spells CASSILAEQYF.

This clone was recorded a few times. The chain uses TRBV4-1 and TRBJ2-7; D is perhaps TRBD2 (5 bases). CDR1 is MGHRA, CDR2 YSYEKL, per germline. Between the trimmed V and J ends, which lost 1 base and 8 bases, there was a span of 12 bases. This CDR3 is 13 amino acids long. CDR3 DNA sequence: TGCGCCAGCAGCCAAGGGTTAAGGACTCAGCAGTACTTC. Protein sequence: CASSQGLRTQQYF.